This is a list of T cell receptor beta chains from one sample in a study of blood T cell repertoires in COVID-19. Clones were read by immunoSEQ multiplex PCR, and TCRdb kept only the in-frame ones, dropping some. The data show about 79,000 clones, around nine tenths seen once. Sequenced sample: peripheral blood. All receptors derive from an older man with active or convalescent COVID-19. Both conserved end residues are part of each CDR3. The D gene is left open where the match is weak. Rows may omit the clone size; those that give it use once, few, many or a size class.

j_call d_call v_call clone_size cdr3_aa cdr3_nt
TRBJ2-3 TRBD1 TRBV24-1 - CATSVRQGALDTQYF TGTGCCACCAGTGTCCGACAGGGGGCGCTGGATACGCAGTATTTT
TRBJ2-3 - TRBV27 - CASRNRNPSTDTQYF TGTGCCAGCAGAAACAGAAACCCTAGCACAGATACGCAGTATTTT
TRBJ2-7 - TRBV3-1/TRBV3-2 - CASTPSGIYEQYF TGTGCCAGCACCCCCTCGGGGATCTACGAGCAGTACTTC
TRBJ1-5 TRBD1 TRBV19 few CASSGTGGAGGQPQHF TGTGCCAGTAGCGGAACAGGGGGCGCGGGGGGTCAGCCCCAGCATTTT
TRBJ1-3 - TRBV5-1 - CASSLGRGAGNTIYF TGCGCCAGCAGCTTGGGACGGGGGGCAGGAAACACCATATATTTT
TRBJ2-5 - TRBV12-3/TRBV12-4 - CASSLIAETQYF TGTGCCAGCAGTTTGATTGCGGAGACCCAGTACTTC
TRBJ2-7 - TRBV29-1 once CSVASSYEQYF TGCAGCGTTGCTAGCTCCTACGAGCAGTACTTC
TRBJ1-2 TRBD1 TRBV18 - CASSKAGTGINYGYTF TGTGCCAGCTCAAAAGCCGGGACAGGGATTAACTATGGCTACACCTTC
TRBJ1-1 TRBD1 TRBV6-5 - CAIHNRGLSGEAFF TGTGCCATCCATAACAGGGGGCTTTCTGGTGAAGCTTTCTTT
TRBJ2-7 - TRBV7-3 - CASSPYGGQYEQYF TGTGCCAGCAGCCCCTACGGAGGGCAGTACGAGCAGTACTTC
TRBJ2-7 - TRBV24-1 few CATSDFGGEQYF TGTGCCACCAGTGATTTCGGAGGCGAGCAGTACTTC
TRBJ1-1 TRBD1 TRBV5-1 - CASSEGQVAEAFF TGCGCCAGCAGCGAGGGACAGGTCGCTGAAGCTTTCTTT
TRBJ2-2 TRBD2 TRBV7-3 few CASSPLGEGPPGELFF TGTGCCAGCAGTCCCTTGGGGGAGGGCCCTCCTGGGGAGCTGTTTTTT
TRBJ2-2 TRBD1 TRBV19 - CASRQGHVGTGELFF TGTGCCAGCCGACAGGGGCATGTGGGCACCGGGGAGCTGTTTTTT
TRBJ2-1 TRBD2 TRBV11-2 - CASSLAGGAVSSYNEQFF TGTGCCAGCAGCTTAGCGGGGGGGGCGGTTAGCTCCTACAATGAGCAGTTCTTC
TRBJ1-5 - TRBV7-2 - CASSHRDTNQPQHF TGTGCCAGCAGCCATCGGGACACCAATCAGCCCCAGCATTTT
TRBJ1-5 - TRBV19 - CASGSGLIQPQHF TGTGCCAGTGGGTCAGGGCTAATTCAGCCCCAGCATTTT
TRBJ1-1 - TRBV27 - CASSLSRGGTEAFF TGTGCCAGCAGTTTAAGCAGGGGAGGGACTGAAGCTTTCTTT
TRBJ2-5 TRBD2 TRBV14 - CASSQVPDRRGETQYF TGTGCCAGCAGCCAAGTCCCGGATCGGCGGGGGGAGACCCAGTACTTC
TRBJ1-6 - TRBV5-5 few CASSLVWRTRDSPLHF TGTGCCAGCAGCTTGGTGTGGCGGACACGGGATTCACCCCTCCACTTT
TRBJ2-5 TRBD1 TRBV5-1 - CASSLAGTGAETQYF TGCGCCAGCAGCTTGGCCGGGACAGGGGCAGAGACCCAGTACTTC
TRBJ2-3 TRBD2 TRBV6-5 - CAVAGLAATDTQYF TGTGCCGTTGCGGGACTAGCGGCCACAGATACGCAGTATTTT
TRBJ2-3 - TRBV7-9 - CASSFDGIVTDTQYF TGTGCCAGCAGCTTCGACGGGATAGTCACAGATACGCAGTATTTT
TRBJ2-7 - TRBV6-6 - CASTATGSSYEQYF TGTGCCAGCACCGCGACGGGGAGTTCCTACGAGCAGTACTTC
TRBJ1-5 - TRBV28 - CASSFARGYQPQHF TGTGCCAGCAGTTTTGCCAGGGGATATCAGCCCCAGCATTTT
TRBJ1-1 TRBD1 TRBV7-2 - CASSIGQGNAFF TGTGCCAGCAGCATAGGACAGGGGAACGCTTTCTTT